The entry below gives a single T cell receptor (beta chain) sequence along with its context. This sample is drawn from a study of Ad26.COV2.S vaccination and SARS-CoV-2 variants. Across the whole study: It was the COV1001 Ad26.COV2.S trial arm that included the donor. Dosing was one shot or two shots 56 days apart.

Indicated treatment: approximately 18 received Ad26.COV2.S at low or high dose, single or two shots; several received placebo; per-sample allocation not given. Following the first vaccine or placebo injection, samples were taken on day 63. Donation came from an adult in Boston who was aged 18-55 years. The V end lost 2 bases, the J end lost 8 bases, and 8 bases lay between the germline ends. Germline assignment: CDR1 SGHKS and CDR2 YYEKEE (reference sequence). The CDR3 has 12 residues. Only in-frame clones appear in the TCRdb table, and some are missing; sequencing was by immunoSEQ multiplex PCR. The sample lists around 370,000 clones; about 85% were seen once.

The TCR sequence derives from a person between 18 and 65 years old who received the Ad26.COV2.S COVID-19 vaccine or a placebo. The source material was peripheral blood, sampled in a trial of Ad26.COV2.S vaccine versus placebo. V gene TRBV5-5 combines with J gene TRBJ1-3; D gene unclear. In nucleotides, the CDR3 is TGTGCCAGCAGCTTTCGGGTGGACACCATATATTTT. Translation: CASSFRVDTIYF.